This is a list of T cell receptor beta chains from one sample in a study of T cell changes during pregnancy in multiple sclerosis. The assay was immunoSEQ multiplex PCR, and TCRdb's table has in-frame clones only and misses some. The sample consists of under 45,000 clones, roughly 96% of them appearing once. The source material was peripheral blood, sampled in the second trimester of pregnancy. The receptor source for this set is a female donor with multiple sclerosis, enrolled in a pregnancy study. The CDR3 runs from the conserved cysteine through the conserved F or W. Each record gives: clone size, D gene, V gene, J gene, CDR3 protein, CDR3 DNA. D genes are given only for firm matches. Size tells how often a clone was seen (once, few, many) or the class of an expanded clone, and some rows leave it out.

size: -; D: TRBD1; V: TRBV18; J: TRBJ1-5; CDR3: CASSRQGRQPQHF; DNA: TGTGCCAGCTCCCGACAGGGTAGGCAGCCCCAGCATTTT
size: -; D: -; V: TRBV5-1; J: TRBJ1-2; CDR3: CASSLDRDSYGYTF; DNA: TGCGCCAGCAGCTTGGACAGGGATAGCTATGGCTACACCTTC
size: -; D: TRBD2; V: TRBV14; J: TRBJ2-3; CDR3: CASSRLAGVVDTQYF; DNA: TGTGCCAGCAGCCGGCTAGCGGGGGTTGTAGATACGCAGTATTTT
size: -; D: TRBD1; V: TRBV18; J: TRBJ2-7; CDR3: CATAGTGVHEQYF; DNA: TGTGCCACTGCCGGGACAGGAGTCCACGAGCAGTACTTC
size: -; D: TRBD2; V: TRBV27; J: TRBJ2-7; CDR3: CASSGLAVPYEQYF; DNA: TGTGCCAGCAGCGGACTAGCGGTCCCCTACGAGCAGTACTTC
size: -; D: -; V: TRBV5-1; J: TRBJ1-1; CDR3: CASSSGPSGTEAFF; DNA: TGCGCCAGCAGCTCGGGTCCCTCGGGCACTGAAGCTTTCTTT
size: -; D: TRBD1; V: TRBV19; J: TRBJ2-3; CDR3: CASRPMTGGRSDTQYF; DNA: TGTGCCAGTAGACCCATGACAGGGGGCAGGTCAGATACGCAGTATTTT
size: -; D: -; V: TRBV4-2; J: TRBJ1-1; CDR3: CASSRGPEASEAFF; DNA: TGTGCCAGCAGCCGGGGGCCGGAGGCATCTGAAGCTTTCTTT
size: -; D: -; V: TRBV2; J: TRBJ2-1; CDR3: CASSRGLHEQFF; DNA: TGTGCCAGCAGTCGCGGACTTCATGAGCAGTTCTTC
size: -; D: TRBD1; V: TRBV19; J: TRBJ2-5; CDR3: CASSAGQVQETQYF; DNA: TGTGCCAGTAGTGCCGGACAGGTCCAAGAGACCCAGTACTTC
size: -; D: -; V: TRBV5-1; J: TRBJ2-5; CDR3: CASSLDTGLGETQYF; DNA: TGCGCCAGCAGCTTGGATACAGGTTTGGGTGAGACCCAGTACTTC
size: once; D: TRBD2; V: TRBV4-1; J: TRBJ2-7; CDR3: CASSQALAGSYEQYF; DNA: TGCGCCAGCAGCCAAGCACTAGCGGGCTCCTACGAGCAGTACTTC
size: -; D: TRBD2; V: TRBV7-8; J: TRBJ2-7; CDR3: CASSNRTSGYEQYF; DNA: TGTGCCAGCAGCAACCGGACTAGCGGCTACGAGCAGTACTTC
size: -; D: TRBD2; V: TRBV15; J: TRBJ2-5; CDR3: CATSRVASGRFGQETQYF; DNA: TGTGCCACCAGCAGAGTGGCTAGCGGGAGGTTTGGCCAAGAGACCCAGTACTTC
size: -; D: -; V: TRBV28; J: TRBJ1-5; CDR3: CASSLSGGNQPQHF; DNA: TGTGCCAGCAGTTTATCAGGGGGCAATCAGCCCCAGCATTTT